These 5 T cell receptor beta chains share one sample of origin, sequenced in a study of blood T cell repertoires in COVID-19. Profiling relied on immunoSEQ multiplex PCR, and the TCRdb table lists in-frame clones only, not all of them. The table lists tens of thousands of clones, about 89% of them singletons. The sample consisted of peripheral blood. The receptors shown here come from a man between 60 and 70 years old with active or convalescent COVID-19.

The genes are TRBV11-2 and TRBJ1-4, with 8 bases fitting TRBD1. Germline V CDR1 and CDR2: SGHAT, FQNNGV. The CDR3 is 14 amino acids. V was pared by 5 bases and J by 12 bases, with 11 bases of the junction left unmatched. The CDR3 protein is CASSRGQGETELFF. For the CDR3, the DNA is TGTGCCAGCAGCCGAGGACAGGGTGAGACGGAACTGTTTTTT.

This clone is a singleton in its sample. The chain is built from TRBV27 and TRBJ1-2; a weak D match, TRBD1 (5 bases). This CDR3 contains 14 residues. V was clipped by 5 bases and J by 4 bases, with 14 bases between them. CDR1 and CDR2 (germline): MNHEY, SMNVEV (reference sequence). The CDR3: CASSPPGWGYGYTF. In nucleotides, the CDR3 is TGTGCCAGCAGTCCCCCAGGGTGGGGCTATGGCTACACCTTC.

This clone was found once. This chain uses TRBV10-3 with TRBJ1-5; 9 bases fit TRBD1. Germline values: CDR1 ENHRY, CDR2 SYGVKD. V lost 0 bases to trimming and J lost 5 bases; unmatched junction nucleotides: 5. The CDR3 covers 16 residues. The CDR3 DNA follows: TGTGCCATCAGTGAGTCGTTTCGGACAGGGGATCAGCCCCAGCATTTT. Translated, it gives CAISESFRTGDQPQHF.

The chain is built from TRBV27 and TRBJ1-5; D is perhaps TRBD1 (6 bases). The CDR3 has 17 residues. Germline-derived CDR1 and CDR2 are MNHEY and SMNVEV (reference sequence). Trimming pared 2 bases from V and 1 base from J, leaving 15 bases between. CDR3: CASSLTFGGTSNQPQHF. The CDR3, as DNA: TGTGCCAGCAGTTTAACCTTTGGGGGCACAAGCAATCAGCCCCAGCATTTT.

The V call is TRBV24-1, the J call TRBJ2-1, with TRBD1 identical over 7 bases. Germline V gives CDR1 KGHDR, CDR2 SFDVKD. V was pared by 4 bases and J by 0 bases, with 5 bases of the junction left unmatched. The CDR3 covers 16 residues. The CDR3 region is CATSEPDRSSYNEQFF. The CDR3 DNA is TGTGCCACCAGTGAGCCGGACAGGAGCTCCTACAATGAGCAGTTCTTC.